Each of the 26 T cell receptor beta chains below was sequenced from the same sample in a study of blood T cell repertoires in COVID-19. The data were produced by immunoSEQ multiplex PCR, yet TCRdb's version contains in-frame clones alone and is incomplete. Of some 130,000 clones in the sample, roughly 90% were seen once. The specimen sequenced was peripheral blood. The receptors here all came from a man over 45 with active COVID-19.

The genes are TRBV11-2 and TRBJ1-5; D possibly corresponds to TRBD1 (6 bases). The germline V gene encodes CDR1 SGHAT and CDR2 FQNNGV. This CDR3 comprises 15 residues. With 2 bases removed from V and 6 bases from J, the gap between germline ends came to 14 bases. The CDR3 region has the DNA TGTGCCAGCAGCTTAAATCACAGGGTTGGTCAGCCCCAGCATTTT. It specifies CASSLNHRVGQPQHF.

The rearrangement uses TRBV24-1 and TRBJ1-5; the match to TRBD1 covers 7 bases. This CDR3 is 16 amino acids long. Germline-derived CDR1 and CDR2 are KGHDR and SFDVKD. With V trimmed by 4 bases and J by 0 bases, 5 bases remained unmatched. The CDR3 nucleotides are TGTGCCACCAGTGACCGTAGACAGGGTAGCAATCAGCCCCAGCATTTT. Translated, it gives CATSDRRQGSNQPQHF.

The V call is TRBV12-3 or TRBV12-4, the J call TRBJ1-1, with TRBD1 as a possible D gene (6 bases). The CDR3 has 11 amino acids. V was shortened by 5 bases and J by 11 bases, with 12 bases between the two germline ends. The CDR3 region has the DNA TGTGCCAGCAGTAGGGGGACGATGGCTTTCTTT. Translating gives CASSRGTMAFF.

The genes are TRBV20-1 and TRBJ2-3, with D possibly TRBD2 on 6 matching bases. V was shortened by 3 bases and J by 1 base, with 17 bases between the two germline ends. The CDR3 runs 16 residues. Germline V gene sequence: CDR1 DFQATT, CDR2 SNEGSKA (reference sequence). The CDR3 region is CSASWDWGVGTDTQYF. The CDR3 nucleotides read TGCAGTGCTAGTTGGGACTGGGGGGTCGGCACAGATACGCAGTATTTT.

The chain recombines TRBV6-5 with TRBJ1-4; TRBD1 matches 7 bases. V lost 7 bases, J lost 7 bases, and 6 bases stayed unmatched. In germline, CDR1 is MNHEY, CDR2 SVGAGI. CDR3 length: 13 residues. DNA of the CDR3: TGTGCCAGCAAAGGACAGGCGGGTGAAAAACTGTTTTTT. This gives the protein CASKGQAGEKLFF.

The gene calls are TRBV4-1 and TRBJ1-6; D remains unclear. In germline, CDR1 is MGHRA, CDR2 YSYEKL. Trimming took off 2 bases at V and 0 bases at J, with 8 bases between the two ends. The CDR3 contains 16 residues. CDR3 region: CASSQPRGSYNSPLHF. The CDR3 nucleotides read TGCGCCAGCAGCCAACCCCGGGGCTCCTATAATTCACCCCTCCACTTT.

The chain combines TRBV14 with TRBJ1-1, with 10 bases that match TRBD1. This CDR3 is built from 18 residues. With V trimmed by 2 bases and J by 1 base, 10 bases remained unmatched. CDR1 is SGHDN, CDR2 FVKESK, per germline. Written as DNA, the CDR3 is TGTGCCAGCAGCCAAAAAGGGATGGGACAGGGGCGGAACACTGAAGCTTTCTTT. Translating gives CASSQKGMGQGRNTEAFF.

The CDR3 reads CASSFQANYGYTF. The CDR3 nucleotides read TGTGCCAGCAGTTTCCAGGCTAACTATGGCTACACCTTC. V and J are TRBV27 and TRBJ1-2; no clear D gene. V lost 3 bases and J lost 0, with 5 bases in between. The CDR3 consists of 13 residues. Germline lookup yields CDR1 MNHEY and CDR2 SMNVEV (reference sequence).

This clone occurred a few times. This chain links TRBV10-1 with TRBJ2-7, with 12 bases matching TRBD2. The CDR3 is made up of 14 amino acids. From germline, CDR1 is WNHNN and CDR2 SYGVQD (reference sequence). J lost 9 bases, V lost 2 bases, and 5 bases had no gene match. Here the CDR3 DNA reads TGCGCCAGCAGTGAGGCGGGACTAGCGGGTCCGCAGTACGTC. This codes for CASSEAGLAGPQYV.

The chain recombines TRBV5-4 with TRBJ2-2; 10 bases match TRBD2. The trim removed 4 bases at V and 5 bases at J, leaving 5 bases unmatched. CDR1 is SGHNT, CDR2 YYREEE, per germline (reference sequence). The CDR3 consists of 15 residues. This CDR3 is CASSRYSGGTGELFF. The CDR3 nucleotides read TGTGCCAGCAGCCGATATAGCGGGGGGACCGGGGAGCTGTTTTTT. The variable domain in full, completed from reference TRBV5-4 and TRBJ2-2, reads ETGVTQSPTHLIKTRGQQVTLRCSSQSGHNTVSWYQQALGQGPQFIFQYYREEENGRGNFPPRFSGLQFPNYSSELNVNALELDDSALYLCASSRYSGGTGELFFGEGSRLTVL.

The chain carries TRBV12-5 and TRBJ1-2, with 7 bases that match TRBD1. Germline-derived CDR1 and CDR2 are LGHNT and FRNRAP. This CDR3 is built from 13 residues. The V segment lost 5 bases and the J segment 0 bases; nucleotides outside the gene matches: 0. DNA of the CDR3: TGTGCTAGTGGTGGGACAGCTAACTATGGCTACACCTTC. It specifies CASGGTANYGYTF.

The rearrangement links TRBV5-1 to TRBJ2-7; 10 bases align to TRBD2. Trimming cost V 1 base and J 4 bases; bases outside gene matches: 2. The CDR3 covers 14 residues. Germline CDR1 is SGHRS and CDR2 is YFSETQ. The CDR3 spells CASSLPSGGYEQYF. The CDR3, as DNA: TGCGCCAGCAGCTTGCCTAGCGGGGGTTACGAGCAGTACTTC. The complete variable domain, with remaining parts taken from reference TRBV5-1 and TRBJ2-7, reads KAGVTQTPRYLIKTRGQQVTLSCSPISGHRSVSWYQQTPGQGLQFLFEYFSETQRNKGNFPGRFSGRQFSNSRSEMNVSTLELGDSALYLCASSLPSGGYEQYFGPGTRLTVT.

CDR3 in amino acids: CASSEAGFQGGETQYF. The CDR3 bases are TGTGCCAGCAGTGAAGCGGGGTTTCAGGGGGGAGAGACCCAGTACTTC. This chain uses TRBV6-1 with TRBJ2-5, with D tentatively TRBD1 (7 bases). Germline loops: CDR1 MNHNS, CDR2 SASEGT. There are 16 residues in the CDR3. V lost 0 bases and J lost 4, with 15 bases in between.

This chain uses TRBV30 with TRBJ1-2; D unclear. The CDR3 contains 16 residues. V was trimmed by 1 base and J by 0 bases, leaving 15 bases between them. The V gene's germline CDR1 is GTSNPN and CDR2 SVGIG (reference sequence). CDR3 amino acids: CAWSAKAGNANYGYTF. The DNA for the CDR3 is TGTGCCTGGAGTGCAAAGGCAGGCAACGCTAACTATGGCTACACCTTC.

This sequence joins TRBV27 and TRBJ1-2; 8 positions agree with TRBD1. V shed 3 bases, J shed 4 bases, and the junction held 13 bases outside the gene matches. Germline lookup yields CDR1 MNHEY and CDR2 SMNVEV (reference sequence). The CDR3 runs to 17 residues. The CDR3 DNA is TGTGCCAGCAGTTTCGGATTAGGGAACAGGGGGTTCTATGGCTACACCTTC. Translation gives CASSFGLGNRGFYGYTF.

The CDR3 spells CASRILGGETQYF. In DNA, the CDR3 is TGTGCCAGCAGGATTCTAGGGGGAGAGACCCAGTACTTC. The rearrangement joins TRBV6-5 to TRBJ2-5; D is possibly TRBD1 (6 bases). This CDR3 is built from 13 residues. V was cut by 6 bases and J by 4 bases, with 12 bases left in between. Germline CDR1 reads MNHEY; CDR2 reads SVGAGI.

The chain couples TRBV5-5 to TRBJ2-2, with TRBD2 matching 11 bases. The CDR3 loop spans 17 amino acids. V lost 0 bases to trimming and J lost 4 bases; unmatched junction nucleotides: 5. Per germline, CDR1 SGHKS and CDR2 YYEKEE (reference sequence). CDR3 in amino acids: CASSLAALAGGTGELFF. Here the CDR3 DNA reads TGTGCCAGCAGCTTGGCCGCGCTAGCGGGGGGCACCGGGGAGCTGTTTTTT. Together with reference TRBV5-5 and TRBJ2-2, the CDR3 gives the full variable domain: DAGVTQSPTHLIKTRGQQVTLRCSPISGHKSVSWYQQVLGQGPQFIFQYYEKEERGRGNFPDRFSARQFPNYSSELNVNALLLGDSALYLCASSLAALAGGTGELFFGEGSRLTVL.

The chain couples TRBV4-2 to TRBJ1-5, with D possibly matching TRBD1 (5 bases). Trimming pared 0 bases from V and 9 bases from J, leaving 18 bases between. Germline CDR1 and CDR2: LGHNA and YNFKEQ. The CDR3 extends over 16 amino acids. The chain's CDR3 is CASSQDSGGTRGPQHF. The CDR3 region has the DNA TGTGCCAGCAGCCAAGATAGTGGCGGGACCCGGGGGCCCCAGCATTTT.

The rearrangement joins TRBV27 to TRBJ1-1, with D possibly TRBD1 on 5 matching bases. The CDR3 has 13 residues. Trimming removed 7 bases at V and 9 bases at J, with 18 bases between. Germline assignment: CDR1 MNHEY and CDR2 SMNVEV (reference sequence). DNA for the CDR3: TGTGCCAGCAACTCACGGGGGGACCCACAAGCTTTCTTT. Translated: CASNSRGDPQAFF.

The chain has TRBV5-4 and TRBJ2-7; 8 bases map to TRBD1. After removal of 0 bases from V and 5 bases from J, the junction contained 1 base not matched to a gene. The V gene's germline CDR1 is SGHNT and CDR2 YYREEE (reference sequence). CDR3 length: 13 residues. CDR3 sequence: CASSLADRDEQYF. In nucleotides, the CDR3 is TGTGCCAGCAGCTTGGCGGACAGGGACGAGCAGTACTTC.

This chain connects TRBV7-8 to TRBJ1-5; tentatively, D is TRBD1 (5 bases). This CDR3 comprises 16 residues. The germline gives CDR1 SGHVS, CDR2 FQNEAQ. Trimming took off 1 base at V and 2 bases at J, with 12 bases between the two ends. For the CDR3, the DNA is TGTGCCAGCAGCTTAGAACTGTGGGGGGGCAATCAGCCCCAGCATTTT. Translating it yields CASSLELWGGNQPQHF.

The V gene is TRBV25-1, the J gene TRBJ2-1; TRBD2 matches at 10 bases. V lost 2 bases, J lost 14 bases, and 6 bases stayed unmatched. Germline CDR1 and CDR2: MGHDK and SYGVNS. This CDR3 spans 13 amino acids. The CDR3 DNA follows: TGTGCCAGCAGTGAAGTAGCGGGGGGAAGAGAGTTCTTC. This translates into CASSEVAGGREFF.

The V and J genes are TRBV10-3 and TRBJ1-1; D is undetermined. The CDR3 spans 12 residues. The germline V gene encodes CDR1 ENHRY and CDR2 SYGVKD. Trimming shortened V by 7 bases and J by 7 bases, and 13 bases separated the two germline ends. The CDR3 sequence is CAIKRASSEAFF. CDR3 coding DNA: TGTGCCATCAAGCGGGCGAGCAGTGAAGCTTTCTTT.

The chain has TRBV2 and TRBJ2-3, with 8 bases fitting TRBD1. The J segment lost 8 bases and the V segment lost 6 bases, leaving 10 bases of the junction unmatched. Germline V gives CDR1 SNHLY, CDR2 FYNNEI. The CDR3 extends over 14 amino acids. The CDR3 region has the DNA TGTGCCAGCAGGCGGGACAGGTCGAGGGGTACGCAGTATTTT. This codes for CASRRDRSRGTQYF. Full variable domain (remainder filled in from reference TRBV2 and TRBJ2-3): EPEVTQTPSHQVTQMGQEVILRCVPISNHLYFYWYRQILGQKVEFLVSFYNNEISEKSEIFDDQFSVERPDGSNFTLKIRSTKLEDSAMYFCASRRDRSRGTQYFGPGTRLTVL.

The chain carries TRBV6-5 and TRBJ1-1; TRBD1 matches at 7 bases. The V and J ends lost 1 base and 11 bases, in that order; junction bases with no gene match: 4. The CDR3 is made up of 12 amino acids. The germline V gene encodes CDR1 MNHEY and CDR2 SVGAGI. The CDR3 spells CASSYYQGEAFF. CDR3 nucleotide sequence: TGTGCCAGCAGTTACTATCAGGGGGAGGCTTTCTTT.

The chain has TRBV5-1 and TRBJ2-1; TRBD2 matches 9 bases. Germline values: CDR1 SGHRS, CDR2 YFSETQ. This CDR3 has 15 residues. The ends lost 4 bases at V and 8 bases at J; junction bases unmatched: 10. The CDR3 spells CASSPGLATRDEQFF. The CDR3 DNA reads as TGCGCCAGCAGCCCGGGACTAGCTACCCGGGATGAGCAGTTCTTC. Using reference TRBV5-1 and TRBJ2-1 for the parts outside the CDR3, the full variable domain is KAGVTQTPRYLIKTRGQQVTLSCSPISGHRSVSWYQQTPGQGLQFLFEYFSETQRNKGNFPGRFSGRQFSNSRSEMNVSTLELGDSALYLCASSPGLATRDEQFFGPGTRLTVL.